Here is one TCR beta chain with its context. This sample is drawn from a study of cytomegalovirus exposure and HLA in healthy donors. Study details: The Caucasian-associated ancestry cluster contained about 80% of the approximately 430 genotyped donors.

In germline, CDR1 is SGHNT, CDR2 YYREEE (reference sequence). The CDR3 has 17 amino acids. With 3 bases clipped from V and 7 bases from J, the junction kept 12 bases outside the gene matches. PCR amplification relied on 60 Vbeta primers (plus 13 Jbeta primers). This table comes from immunoSEQ multiplex PCR, and its TCRdb copy is limited to in-frame clones, with some not included. The profile shows around 220,000 clones, 75% of them singletons. The rearrangement uses TRBV5-4 and TRBJ2-1, with TRBD2 identical over 11 bases. The TCR sequence derives from a woman in her 30s in good health and CMV-seronegative. The sequenced sample was PBMCs. The CDR3 loop is CASSSGTSGPSPNEQFF. The CDR3 nucleotides read TGTGCCAGCAGCTCCGGGACTAGCGGCCCGTCCCCGAATGAGCAGTTCTTC.